This TCR beta chain was identified in a study of radiation and T cells in renal cell carcinoma. Germline V gene lookup returns CDR1 SGHRS and CDR2 YFSETQ. Trimming removed 1 base at V and 8 bases at J, with 9 bases between. The CDR3 loop spans 12 amino acids. Findings and limits, study-wide: In blood, top tumor clones expanded by 2 weeks, shrinking by 4.

For this clone: Its antigen is not identified.

Time point of the sample: blood 2 weeks post-SBRT. The treatment denotes: 15 Gy SBRT to primary tumor, nephrectomy 4 weeks later. This renal cell carcinoma was of the clear cell type. This table comes from immunoSEQ multiplex PCR, and its TCRdb copy is limited to in-frame clones, with some not included. The data contain about 150,000 clones, over 80% of them singletons. The sequences come from blood, collected from a patient whose treatment included radiotherapy and nephrectomy. The TCR comes from a woman aged 50 to 65 with renal cell carcinoma. The chain has TRBV5-1 and TRBJ1-2; no definite D call. CDR3 sequence (DNA): TGCGCCAGCAGCTTGATAGATGGCGGCTACACCTTC. This sequence encodes CASSLIDGGYTF. The variable domain in full, completed from reference TRBV5-1 and TRBJ1-2, reads KAGVTQTPRYLIKTRGQQVTLSCSPISGHRSVSWYQQTPGQGLQFLFEYFSETQRNKGNFPGRFSGRQFSNSRSEMNVSTLELGDSALYLCASSLIDGGYTFGSGTRLTVV.